One sample yielded the 3 T cell receptor beta chains listed below, sequenced in a study of T-cell memory formation after mild COVID-19. TCRdb processed the 5' RACE reads anew with MiXCR; each CDR3 protein has one entry. The sample holds 260,000 or so distinct CDR3 sequences, around 17% seen once. Sequenced: PBMCs or a T cell subset sorted from them (not recorded which). The receptors here all came from a man aged 18 to 30 who had mild COVID-19 (a few samples of this study predate the infection). Cell type and time point are not known.

This clonotype was observed a handful of times. CDR3 coding DNA: TGTGCCAGCATGTGGGACAGCCTTATCTTTTACGAGCAGTACTTC. This gives the protein CASMWDSLIFYEQYF. V gene TRBV6-1 combines with J gene TRBJ2-7, with 7 bases lining up with TRBD1. CDR3 length equals 15 residues. J was trimmed by 4 bases and V by 7 bases; bases with no gene match: 13. Germline values: CDR1 MNHNS, CDR2 SASEGT.

V usage is TRBV6-5 and J usage is TRBJ1-2, with D perhaps TRBD1 (5 bases). Germline V lookup: CDR1 MNHEY, CDR2 SVGAGI. Trimming took off 0 bases at V and 4 bases at J, with 6 bases between the two ends. This CDR3 comprises 13 residues. The CDR3 nucleotides are TGTGCCAGCAGTTACTCGACAGCCTATGGCTACACCTTC. Translating it yields CASSYSTAYGYTF.

The chain links TRBV5-1 to TRBJ2-1; D ambiguous. Germline V lookup: CDR1 SGHRS, CDR2 YFSETQ. The CDR3 is 16 amino acids. Trimming took off 5 bases at V and 4 bases at J, with 19 bases between the two ends. CDR3 loop: CASRTTPTSDYNEQFF. The CDR3 coding sequence is TGCGCCAGCAGGACCACCCCCACCTCTGATTACAATGAGCAGTTCTTC. The full variable domain, in which reference TRBV5-1 and TRBJ2-1 provide the parts outside the CDR3, is KAGVTQTPRYLIKTRGQQVTLSCSPISGHRSVSWYQQTPGQGLQFLFEYFSETQRNKGNFPGRFSGRQFSNSRSEMNVSTLELGDSALYLCASRTTPTSDYNEQFFGPGTRLTVL.